These T cell receptor beta chains were read from a single sample in a study of shared clonotypes between healthy human individuals. Profiled with immunoSEQ multiplex PCR; TCRdb holds only in-frame clones, not every one. The sample consists of fewer than 800,000 clones, about 91% of them appearing once. The sequenced sample consisted of naive CD8+ T cells sorted from blood. The receptors were gathered from a man aged 25-40 years in good health. The CDR3 runs from the conserved cysteine through the conserved F or W. The order of the fields is clone size, V gene, D gene, J gene, CDR3 DNA, CDR3 protein. The D gene is left open where the match is weak. Clone size is not always given. Where it is, it says once, few, many or a class for expanded clones.

clone size: .; V gene: TRBV2; D gene: TRBD2; J gene: TRBJ2-1; CDR3 DNA: TGTGCCAGCACTACCTCCCACTCTAGCGGGGCCGATGAGCAGTTCTTC; CDR3 protein: CASTTSHSSGADEQFF
clone size: few; V gene: TRBV30; D gene: .; J gene: TRBJ1-1; CDR3 DNA: TGTGCCTGGAGTGCGGAATACAGCACTGAAGCTTTCTTT; CDR3 protein: CAWSAEYSTEAFF
clone size: once; V gene: TRBV27; D gene: .; J gene: TRBJ1-1; CDR3 DNA: TGTGCCAGCAGTTCGAGGCCGGGGGTAGAAGCTTTCTTT; CDR3 protein: CASSSRPGVEAFF
clone size: .; V gene: TRBV29-1; D gene: .; J gene: TRBJ1-2; CDR3 DNA: TGCAGCGGAATGGCAGGGCTCGCTGGCTACACCTTC; CDR3 protein: CSGMAGLAGYTF
clone size: once; V gene: TRBV28; D gene: TRBD1; J gene: TRBJ2-6; CDR3 DNA: TGTGCCAGCAGTTTATCGGGGGACATGGGGACAGGGGTTTCTGGGGCCAACGTCCTGACTTTC; CDR3 protein: CASSLSGDMGTGVSGANVLTF
clone size: .; V gene: TRBV28; D gene: TRBD1; J gene: TRBJ2-1; CDR3 DNA: TGTGCCAGCAGTCACACTTTAACAGGGGGTTTAACCTACAATGAGCAGTTCTTC; CDR3 protein: CASSHTLTGGLTYNEQFF
clone size: .; V gene: TRBV29-1; D gene: .; J gene: TRBJ2-1; CDR3 DNA: TGCAGCTCCGGGCGGCTCACCTACAATGAGCAGTTCTTC; CDR3 protein: CSSGRLTYNEQFF
clone size: .; V gene: TRBV19; D gene: .; J gene: TRBJ1-1; CDR3 DNA: TGTGCCAGTAGTAGTTCGAGTATGAACACTGAAGCTTTCTTT; CDR3 protein: CASSSSSMNTEAFF
clone size: .; V gene: TRBV6-5; D gene: .; J gene: TRBJ2-7; CDR3 DNA: TGTGCCAGCACTTGGCAGGAGGGGGGCGAGCAGTACTTC; CDR3 protein: CASTWQEGGEQYF
clone size: .; V gene: TRBV30; D gene: .; J gene: TRBJ2-1; CDR3 DNA: TGTGCCTGGATGGCGGGGTTTGGGAATGAGCAGTTCTTC; CDR3 protein: CAWMAGFGNEQFF
clone size: .; V gene: TRBV2; D gene: TRBD2; J gene: TRBJ2-5; CDR3 DNA: TGTGCCAGCAGTGGCCTAGCGGGCAGCCAAGAGACCCAGTACTTC; CDR3 protein: CASSGLAGSQETQYF
clone size: .; V gene: TRBV27; D gene: .; J gene: TRBJ1-2; CDR3 DNA: TGTGCCAGCAGTTTACGAGGGCAGAATGGCTACACCTTC; CDR3 protein: CASSLRGQNGYTF
clone size: .; V gene: TRBV5-1; D gene: .; J gene: TRBJ2-6; CDR3 DNA: TGCGCCAGCAGCACCGATCCCAGGGGGGATGGGGCCAACGTCCTGACTTTC; CDR3 protein: CASSTDPRGDGANVLTF
clone size: .; V gene: TRBV19; D gene: TRBD1; J gene: TRBJ2-7; CDR3 DNA: TGTGCCAGTAGTATTCGAGACAGGGTTCGGGAGCAGTACTTC; CDR3 protein: CASSIRDRVREQYF
clone size: .; V gene: TRBV7-6; D gene: TRBD1; J gene: TRBJ2-5; CDR3 DNA: TGTGCCAGCAGCCAGACAGGGGGGAAGACCCAGTACTTC; CDR3 protein: CASSQTGGKTQYF
clone size: .; V gene: TRBV7-9; D gene: .; J gene: TRBJ2-5; CDR3 DNA: TGTGCCAGCTCCCCCCAGGAGACCCAGTACTTC; CDR3 protein: CASSPQETQYF
clone size: .; V gene: TRBV29-1; D gene: TRBD1; J gene: TRBJ2-1; CDR3 DNA: TGCAGCGTTGAAGGCATAGGGGGCCCTGAGCGCGGGACAGGGGTTCATGAGCAGTTCTTC; CDR3 protein: CSVEGIGGPERGTGVHEQFF
clone size: .; V gene: TRBV11-2; D gene: .; J gene: TRBJ2-3; CDR3 DNA: TGTGCCAGCAGCTTAGGTGGCTACACAGATACGCAGTATTTT; CDR3 protein: CASSLGGYTDTQYF
clone size: .; V gene: TRBV6-1; D gene: .; J gene: TRBJ2-7; CDR3 DNA: TGTGCCAGCAGTGAAGTGAAGGGCGTCTACGAGCAGTACTTC; CDR3 protein: CASSEVKGVYEQYF
clone size: .; V gene: TRBV5-1; D gene: .; J gene: TRBJ2-5; CDR3 DNA: TGCGCCAGCAGCCCGGTGGTAACCGGGTTAAGGGAGACCCAGTACTTC; CDR3 protein: CASSPVVTGLRETQYF
clone size: once; V gene: TRBV6-5; D gene: TRBD2; J gene: TRBJ2-5; CDR3 DNA: TGTGCCAGCAGTTACGTAGCGGGAGGCCGCCAAGAGACCCAGTACTTC; CDR3 protein: CASSYVAGGRQETQYF
clone size: few; V gene: TRBV27; D gene: .; J gene: TRBJ2-2; CDR3 DNA: TGTGCCAGCAGCGGGTCACCTGGTAATACCGGGGAGCTGTTTTTT; CDR3 protein: CASSGSPGNTGELFF
clone size: .; V gene: TRBV5-1; D gene: TRBD2; J gene: TRBJ2-7; CDR3 DNA: TGCGCCAGCAGCTGGGGACTAGCGGGAGAGTCCTACGAGCAGTACTTC; CDR3 protein: CASSWGLAGESYEQYF
clone size: .; V gene: TRBV19; D gene: TRBD2; J gene: TRBJ2-1; CDR3 DNA: TGTGCCAGTAGTATATCGTTCAGGGAGGGCAATGAGCAGTTCTTC; CDR3 protein: CASSISFREGNEQFF
clone size: .; V gene: TRBV7-8; D gene: TRBD1; J gene: TRBJ2-3; CDR3 DNA: TGTGCCAGCAGCCGATCCTTGGACAGGGAAACAGATACGCAGTATTTT; CDR3 protein: CASSRSLDRETDTQYF
clone size: .; V gene: TRBV7-9; D gene: .; J gene: TRBJ2-7; CDR3 DNA: TGTGCCAGCGCAACGTCCTACGAGCAGTACTTC; CDR3 protein: CASATSYEQYF
clone size: .; V gene: TRBV6-5; D gene: TRBD2; J gene: TRBJ2-7; CDR3 DNA: TGTGCCAGCCAAACAGCGGGGGGGGCGGCGGACGAGCAGTACTTC; CDR3 protein: CASQTAGGAADEQYF
clone size: .; V gene: TRBV7-8; D gene: TRBD1; J gene: TRBJ1-1; CDR3 DNA: TGTGCCAGCAGCTCCCACGGACAGGGGGCTGAGAACACTGAAGCTTTCTTT; CDR3 protein: CASSSHGQGAENTEAFF
clone size: .; V gene: TRBV6-5; D gene: .; J gene: TRBJ1-2; CDR3 DNA: TGTGCCAGCAGTCTTACAGGGTGGGACGGCTACACCTTC; CDR3 protein: CASSLTGWDGYTF
clone size: .; V gene: TRBV15; D gene: .; J gene: TRBJ2-2; CDR3 DNA: TGTGCCACCCAGAGGAGAAACACCGGGGAGCTGTTTTTT; CDR3 protein: CATQRRNTGELFF
clone size: .; V gene: TRBV5-6; D gene: .; J gene: TRBJ2-5; CDR3 DNA: TGTGCCAGCAGCTTACGGACAGAACAAGAGACCCAGTACTTC; CDR3 protein: CASSLRTEQETQYF
clone size: .; V gene: TRBV18; D gene: .; J gene: TRBJ2-3; CDR3 DNA: TGTGCCAGCTCGTCCGAGACAGCCACAGATACGCAGTATTTT; CDR3 protein: CASSSETATDTQYF
clone size: few; V gene: TRBV29-1; D gene: .; J gene: TRBJ1-1; CDR3 DNA: TGCAGCGTTGGGAAGATGGGCACTGAAGCTTTCTTT; CDR3 protein: CSVGKMGTEAFF
clone size: once; V gene: TRBV4-3; D gene: .; J gene: TRBJ1-4; CDR3 DNA: TGCGCCAGCAGCCAAGATTTGGCGGCAACTAATGAAAAACTGTTTTTT; CDR3 protein: CASSQDLAATNEKLFF
clone size: .; V gene: TRBV7-9; D gene: .; J gene: TRBJ2-5; CDR3 DNA: TGTGCCAGCAGCTTAGGCCCAGGGATCCTACAAGAGACCCAGTACTTC; CDR3 protein: CASSLGPGILQETQYF
clone size: .; V gene: TRBV19; D gene: .; J gene: TRBJ2-1; CDR3 DNA: TGTGCCAGTGGGGGGTCCTTGGACAATGAGCAGTTCTTC; CDR3 protein: CASGGSLDNEQFF
clone size: once; V gene: TRBV10-3; D gene: .; J gene: TRBJ2-7; CDR3 DNA: TGTGCCATCAGCCCACTGGGCAGGGAGCAGTACTTC; CDR3 protein: CAISPLGREQYF
clone size: .; V gene: TRBV7-9; D gene: .; J gene: TRBJ2-7; CDR3 DNA: TGTGCCAGCAGCTCTGGCCCCGGACGGGGTTCCTACGAGCAGTACTTC; CDR3 protein: CASSSGPGRGSYEQYF
clone size: .; V gene: TRBV9; D gene: .; J gene: TRBJ1-4; CDR3 DNA: TGTGCCAGCAGCCTAAGTGCTGGTGAAAAACTGTTTTTT; CDR3 protein: CASSLSAGEKLFF
clone size: once; V gene: TRBV27; D gene: TRBD2; J gene: TRBJ2-2; CDR3 DNA: TGTGCCAGCAGCCTGGGGAGCGGGAGGGCCACCGGGGAGCTGTTTTTT; CDR3 protein: CASSLGSGRATGELFF
clone size: .; V gene: TRBV5-1; D gene: .; J gene: TRBJ1-1; CDR3 DNA: TGCGCCAGCGCATCATATCCTCGACCTATGAACACTGAAGCTTTCTTT; CDR3 protein: CASASYPRPMNTEAFF